This TCR beta chain is from a study of OX40 agonist ivuxolimab in advanced cancers. Whole-study context: Earlier anti-PD-1, anti-PD-L1 or anti-CTLA-4 therapy was permitted; roughly 37% had received some. Three dose-escalation patients had partial responses: one with hepatocellular carcinoma and two with cutaneous melanoma.

Per germline, CDR1 MNHEY and CDR2 SVGAGI. CDR3 length: 15 residues. Trimming stripped 0 bases from V and 4 bases from J, with 9 bases between. Libraries were prepared by immunoSEQ multiplex PCR; TCRdb keeps only in-frame clonotypes and omits some of them. The repertoire consists of 15,000 to 20,000 clones, with roughly 90% occurring once and the leading ten covering about 25%. J is TRBJ2-2 and V is TRBV6-5; D is ambiguous. The clonotype comes from an adult with an advanced solid tumor such as melanoma, head and neck, liver or kidney cancer. The material sequenced was CD4+ or CD8+ T cells sorted from blood, taken in a trial of the OX40 agonist ivuxolimab. The CDR3 spells CASSYSGYTTGELFF. CDR3 DNA: TGTGCCAGCAGTTACTCGGGCTACACCACCGGGGAGCTGTTTTTT.